This T cell receptor beta chain was profiled in a study of naive and memory T cell subsets. General study results and limits: Especially in CD8 cells, naive repertoires contained a few larger clonotypes, possibly CD45RA-re-expressing memory cells. Expression changes during T cell differentiation may affect RNA-based TCR counts. From naive to CM, EM and EMRA, diversity decreased and Gini increased.

Trimming pared 5 bases from V and 1 base from J, leaving 16 bases between. Germline CDR1 reads GTSNPN; CDR2 reads SVGIG (reference sequence). The CDR3 has 15 residues. Concerning this clonotype: What it recognizes is unknown.

CD8 T cells were positively selected from what remained after CD4 positive selection. Cells stained for CD3, CD4, CD8, CD45RA, CD27 and viability were sorted into four CD45RA/CD27 subsets. Two oligonucleotides, mixed equimolar, formed the beta constant-region primer covering TRBC1 and TRBC2. The ligated cDNA underwent four PCR rounds using SP2 and nested alpha and beta constant-region primers. MiXCR, run by TCRdb on the UMI-ligation and nested PCR reads, gives a single entry per CDR3 protein. The sample lists 150,000 or so distinct CDR3 sequences; over 20% were seen once. This clonotype was obtained from a human donor in good health. What was sequenced was naive CD4+ T cells from blood. The chain links TRBV30 to TRBJ2-3; weak D call: TRBD1 (5 bases). The CDR3 here is CAWGRGRAGTDTQYF. The CDR3 nucleotides are TGTGCCTGGGGAAGGGGTCGGGCGGGCACAGATACGCAGTATTTT.